This TCR beta chain was sequenced in a study of molecular identifiers for immune sequencing clone quantification (dated by TCRdb to 2016 to 2018). For the study in its entirety: For a replicate experiment, the RNA from either about 20,000 or 100,000 naive CD8 T cells was divided into five aliquots, and four of those aliquots went on to sequencing. The study was a methods study using CD8 T cells to benchmark molecular-identifier clustering-based TCR repertoire sequencing (MIDCIRS) and TCR RNA copy counting. General study outcomes and caveats: The sizes of highly expanded clones could end up underestimated when identical TCR molecules share a barcode. Even against a background of 750,000 to 1,000,000 naive CD8 T cells, spiked-in Jurkat TCR RNA amounting to a single cell's worth was reported to be detectable. When barcode sub-clustering was left out, chimeric consensus sequences inflated TCR diversity, with chimeras reaching as high as 47%. The naive libraries included spiked-in Jurkat TCR RNA (more than nine copies' worth), and this Jurkat TCR RNA is not part of the donor repertoire. Clones above 20 RNA copies held over 98% of molecules in CMV-specific effector cells but under 1% in naive cells. Modeling indicated around 3 TCR RNA copies recovered per cell, compared with about 10 by digital PCR, which implies a capture efficiency of around 29%.

V and J are truncated by 3 bases and 0 bases respectively, leaving an intervening sequence of 11 bases. The CDR3 contains 15 residues, cysteine and phenylalanine counted. Only the CDR3 region is kept as DNA, spanning 45 bases read in frame from base 1. Based on the germline V gene, the CDR1 and CDR2 sequences are MNHNS and SASEGT. Naive CD8 T cell libraries were made from about 21,000 to 970,000 sorted cells using 10%, 30% or 50% of purified RNA. On a BD FACSAria II, naive CD8 T cells were FACS-sorted as CD8+CD4-CCR7+CD45RA+ and collected into RLT Plus buffer. Detection sensitivity was tested by spiking Jurkat RNA equal to around 11 TCR copies' worth into samples containing about 19,000-1,000,000 naive CD8 T cells. Enrichment of CD8 T cells was done with RosetteSep CD8+ T Cell Enrichment Cocktail plus Ficoll-Paque, and ACK red cell lysis came afterward. Library creation used PCR. Sequencing took place on an Illumina HiSeq 4000. Bulk TCR libraries were made following a previously described method, with the TCR primers given in Table S5. The Qiagen AllPrep DNA/RNA kit was used to purify total RNA. Before analysis, reads from multiple sequencing runs of one library were combined. As for the original processing: Reads were retained only if their TCR constant sequence matched exactly, and those retained reads were trimmed to 150 nt and grouped according to their 12-nt molecular barcodes. Reads inside each barcode group were sub-clustered using a 15% Levenshtein threshold, and a quality-weighted consensus sequence was constructed for each RNA molecule. Non-functional sequences were removed, as were lower-count sequences one edit away from another. Based on fitting two negative binomial distributions, any barcode sub-cluster with under 20% of the maximum read count was discarded. TCRdb took the public reads, trimmed them with fastp at Q25, ran MiXCR for clone calling and kept in-frame beta chains. Entries are consolidated by CDR3 protein sequence, retaining the most common genes and DNA. TCRdb's processing, not the study's, gives the V and J calls here. The sample table lists about 640,000 distinct CDR3 sequences, approximately 20% of them with a count of one. The ten largest clones add up to under 0.95% of the sample.

In its sample, this clonotype was seen many times. Its antigen target is currently unknown. No per-base quality is available; no much larger clone lies one base away. Sequenced input: naive CD8+ T cells from blood, with Jurkat cell RNA spiked in. This specimen's cell subset or site label, interpreted: FACS-sorted CD8+CD4-CCR7+CD45RA+ naive T cells. The chain is made from TRBV6-1 and TRBJ2-5; the D gene remains uncertain. This clonotype was sampled from a human donor in good health. Some libraries in this study had Jurkat cell RNA spiked in. The CDR3 amino acid sequence is: CASSDPARYQETQYF. The DNA is as follows: TGTGCCAGCAGTGACCCCGCCCGGTACCAAGAGACCCAGTACTTC.